Listed below are T cell receptor beta chains from one sample, sequenced in a study of response to subunit inactivated influenza vaccine. TCRdb analysed the RT-PCR reads with MiXCR anew, one entry per CDR3 protein. The sample shows about 500,000 distinct CDR3 sequences, more than 15% of them seen only once. Sample: CD4+ T cells sorted from PBMCs, taken 23 to 25 months after vaccination. These TCRs come from a man aged 45 to 70 who received an inactivated influenza vaccine. Each CDR3 is given with its conserved first and last residue. D genes are given only for firm matches. The listing skips clone size in some rows; elsewhere it reads once, few, many or a size class.

D	size	V	length	J	CDR3	DNA
NA	many	TRBV7-9	15	TRBJ2-2	CASSFATGQVGELFF	TGTGCCAGCAGCTTTGCGACAGGCCAGGTCGGGGAGCTGTTTTTT
NA	few	TRBV7-2	16	TRBJ2-7	CASSPDAIGRSYEQYF	TGTGCCAGCAGCCCAGATGCAATCGGACGGAGCTACGAGCAGTACTTC
NA	few	TRBV4-3	18	TRBJ2-7	CASPYRWWQAPDPYEQYF	TGCGCCAGCCCGTATCGTTGGTGGCAGGCACCTGATCCATACGAGCAGTACTTC
NA	NA	TRBV3-1	15	TRBJ1-2	CASRQGVSGYYGYTF	TGTGCCAGCAGACAAGGGGTTTCGGGGTACTATGGCTACACCTTC
NA	few	TRBV7-9	14	TRBJ1-1	CASSKSMLNTEAFF	TGTGCCAGCAGTAAAAGTATGTTGAACACTGAAGCTTTCTTT
TRBD2	NA	TRBV29-1	13	TRBJ2-7	CSVGSGSPYEQYF	TGCAGCGTCGGAAGCGGGAGCCCCTACGAGCAGTACTTC
TRBD2	NA	TRBV9	15	TRBJ2-2	CASSVQSGTSGELFF	TGTGCCAGCAGCGTACAAAGCGGGACTTCCGGGGAGCTGTTTTTT
NA	NA	TRBV7-2	17	TRBJ1-5	CASSSMGTAYSNQPQHF	TGTGCCAGCAGTTCGATGGGTACAGCCTATAGCAATCAGCCCCAGCATTTT
TRBD2	few	TRBV7-3	15	TRBJ2-1	CASSLSGRDYNEQFF	TGTGCCAGCAGCTTAAGCGGGAGGGACTACAATGAGCAGTTCTTC
NA	many	TRBV28	14	TRBJ2-5	CASSTRDFQETQYF	TGTGCCAGCAGTACACGGGACTTCCAAGAGACCCAGTACTTC
NA	few	TRBV7-2	15	TRBJ1-5	CASSLVRGGNQPQHF	TGTGCCAGCAGCTTAGTTAGGGGCGGGAATCAGCCCCAGCATTTT
NA	few	TRBV12-3/TRBV12-4	15	TRBJ2-7	CASSFDHLGAYEQYF	TGTGCCAGCAGTTTCGACCATTTAGGGGCCTACGAGCAGTACTTC
NA	NA	TRBV20-1	16	TRBJ1-4	CSANSGPPHNSVKLFF	TGCAGTGCCAACAGTGGTCCCCCCCACAATAGTGTAAAACTGTTTTTT
NA	few	TRBV10-3	16	TRBJ2-6	CAIPQSYDSGANVLTF	TGTGCCATCCCACAGTCATACGACTCTGGGGCCAACGTCCTGACTTTC
NA	few	TRBV4-3	13	TRBJ2-1	CASSQDLRTEQFF	TGCGCCAGCAGCCAAGATCTACGGACTGAGCAGTTCTTC